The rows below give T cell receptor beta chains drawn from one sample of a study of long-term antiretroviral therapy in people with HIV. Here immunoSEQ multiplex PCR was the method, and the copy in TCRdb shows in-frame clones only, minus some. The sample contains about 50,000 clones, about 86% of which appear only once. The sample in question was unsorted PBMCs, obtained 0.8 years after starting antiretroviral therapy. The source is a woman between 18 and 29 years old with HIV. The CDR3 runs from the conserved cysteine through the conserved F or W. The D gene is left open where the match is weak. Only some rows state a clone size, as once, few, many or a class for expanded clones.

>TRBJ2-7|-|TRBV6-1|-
TGTGCCAGCAGTGTGAGCCCTTTCGAGCAGTACTTC
CASSVSPFEQYF
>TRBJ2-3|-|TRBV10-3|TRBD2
TGTGCCTTCTCCTCGGGGACTAGCGGGAAACCCACGGACACAGATACGCAGTATTTT
CAFSSGTSGKPTDTDTQYF
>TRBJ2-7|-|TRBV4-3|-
TGCGCCAGCAGCCAAGACTGGTCAGGTAACGCGAAGCAGTACTTC
CASSQDWSGNAKQYF
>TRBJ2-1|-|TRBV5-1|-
TGCGCCAGCAGCTTGGGAGGGGCGAGTGAGCAGTTCTTC
CASSLGGASEQFF
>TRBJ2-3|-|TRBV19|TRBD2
TGTGCCAGTAGTATTGCCACTAGCGGTAACACAGATACGCAGTATTTT
CASSIATSGNTDTQYF
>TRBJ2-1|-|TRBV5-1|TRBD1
TGCGCCAGCAGCTACCACGCCGGGACAGGGGGGAATGAGCAGTTCTTC
CASSYHAGTGGNEQFF
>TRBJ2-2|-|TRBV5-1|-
TGCGCCAGCAGCTTGGCGGCTAGCTCTCTCACCGGGGAGCTGTTTTTT
CASSLAASSLTGELFF
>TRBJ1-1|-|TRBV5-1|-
TGCGCCAGCAGCTTGGTCCGGGGGGAAGAAGCTTTCTTT
CASSLVRGEEAFF
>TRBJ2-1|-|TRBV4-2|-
TGTGCCAGCAGCCGCGGCTACGGGAGTTACAATGAGCAGTTCTTC
CASSRGYGSYNEQFF
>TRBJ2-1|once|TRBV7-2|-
TGTGCCAGCAGGATTGACTTTGCGTCCTACAATGAGCAGTTCTTC
CASRIDFASYNEQFF
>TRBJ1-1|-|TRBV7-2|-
TGTGCCAGCAGCTTTAGTATGAACACTGAAGCTTTCTTT
CASSFSMNTEAFF
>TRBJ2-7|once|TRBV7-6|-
TGTGCCAGCAGCTTAGCGAAGGTAGGCGAGCAGTACTTC
CASSLAKVGEQYF
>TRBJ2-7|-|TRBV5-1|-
TGCGCCAGCAGCTTGAGTCCAACGACTAATCCCTACGAGCAGTACTTC
CASSLSPTTNPYEQYF
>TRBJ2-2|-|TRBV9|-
TGTGCCAGCAGCGTAGAGGGAAACGGGGAGCTGTTTTTT
CASSVEGNGELFF
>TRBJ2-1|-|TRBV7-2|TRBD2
TGTGCCAGCAGCCCGCGGGGGGGGCCCTACAATGAGCAGTTCTTC
CASSPRGGPYNEQFF
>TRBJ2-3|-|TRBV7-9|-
TGTGCCAGCAGCCCCGGACCGGGAAGGACAGATACGCAGTATTTT
CASSPGPGRTDTQYF
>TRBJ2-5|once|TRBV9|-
TGTGCCAGCAGCGTAGAGGGTAGCGGTAAAGAGACCCAGTACTTC
CASSVEGSGKETQYF
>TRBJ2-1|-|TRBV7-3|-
TGTGCCAGCAGCCCCATGAGCTCCTACAATGAGCAGTTCTTC
CASSPMSSYNEQFF
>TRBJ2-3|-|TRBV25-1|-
TGTGCCAGCAGTGAACCCCACAATACTAGCACAGATACGCAGTATTTT
CASSEPHNTSTDTQYF
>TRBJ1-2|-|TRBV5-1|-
TGCGCCAGCAGCTCCACTTCGACCTATGGCTACACCTTC
CASSSTSTYGYTF
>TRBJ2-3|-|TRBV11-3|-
TGTGCCAGCAGCTTAGGAGCAGGCACAGATACGCAGTATTTT
CASSLGAGTDTQYF
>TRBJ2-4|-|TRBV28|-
TGTGCCAGCAGTTTAGCAGGGAGTGCGGCCAAAAACATTCAGTACTTC
CASSLAGSAAKNIQYF
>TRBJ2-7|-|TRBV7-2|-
TGTGCCAGCAGCTTAGGCAGGGGAGGTGAACAGTACTTC
CASSLGRGGEQYF
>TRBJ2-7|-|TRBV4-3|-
TGCGCCAGCAGCCAAGGGAGCGCCTACACCTACGAGCAGTACTTC
CASSQGSAYTYEQYF
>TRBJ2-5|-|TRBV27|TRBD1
TGTGCCAGCAGTTTTTACGACAGGGGAGAGACCCAGTACTTC
CASSFYDRGETQYF
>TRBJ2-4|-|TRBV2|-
TGTGCCAGCAGGGGAGTCAGGGGGGGCGGTGGGAACATTCAGTACTTC
CASRGVRGGGGNIQYF
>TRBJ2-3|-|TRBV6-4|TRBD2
TGTGCCAGCAGTGAACTAGCGGGCACAGATACGCAGTATTTT
CASSELAGTDTQYF
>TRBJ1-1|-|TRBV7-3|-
TGTGCCAGCAGCTTACACGGGAACACTGAAGCTTTCTTT
CASSLHGNTEAFF
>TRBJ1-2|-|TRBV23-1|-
TGCGCCAGCAGTCAACCGTTACAGGGTACGGGCTACACCTTC
CASSQPLQGTGYTF
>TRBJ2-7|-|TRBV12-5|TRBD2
TGTGCTAGTGGTTTTACGCTATCTGGAGGCGGGAGCTCCTACGAGCAGTACTTC
CASGFTLSGGGSSYEQYF
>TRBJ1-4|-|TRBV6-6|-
TGTGCCTCCCGGCCCCTTGGGGGAACTAATGAAAAACTGTTTTTT
CASRPLGGTNEKLFF
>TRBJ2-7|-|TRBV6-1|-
TGTGCCAGCAGTGACACATTGGTAGACAGGCCCCGATCCTACGAGCAGTACTTC
CASSDTLVDRPRSYEQYF
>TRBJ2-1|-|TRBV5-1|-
TGCGCCAGCAGCCACGGAGAGGGCCTAGGGAATGAGCAGTTCTTC
CASSHGEGLGNEQFF
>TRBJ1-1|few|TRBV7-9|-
TGTGCCAGCAGCAAAACCGGCGGTCGTTGGGTCACTGAAGCTTTCTTT
CASSKTGGRWVTEAFF
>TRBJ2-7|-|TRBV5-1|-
TGCGCCAGCAGCTTGGCCGGGACTTCTCTTTGGGAGCAGTACTTC
CASSLAGTSLWEQYF
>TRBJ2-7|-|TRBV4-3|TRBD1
TGCGCCAGCAGCATCGGACAGGGCTACGAGCAGTACTTC
CASSIGQGYEQYF
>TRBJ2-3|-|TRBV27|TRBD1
TGTGCCAGCAGTTCAGCCCGACAGGGGGCGGATACGCAGTATTTT
CASSSARQGADTQYF
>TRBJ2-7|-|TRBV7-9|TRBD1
TGTGCCAGCAGCTCTGTTCAGGGGGCTCCTTCTTCCTACGAGCAGTACTTC
CASSSVQGAPSSYEQYF
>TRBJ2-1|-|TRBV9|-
TGTGCCAGCAGCGAAATCGACGCGGCCTACAATGAGCAGTTCTTC
CASSEIDAAYNEQFF
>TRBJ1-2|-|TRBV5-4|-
TGTGCCAGCAGCACCTCAAGGACAAATGAGGATGGCTACACCTTC
CASSTSRTNEDGYTF
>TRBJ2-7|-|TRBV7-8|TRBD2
TGTGCCAGCAGCCCCCGGACTAGCGGAAGCTCCTACGAGCAGTACTTC
CASSPRTSGSSYEQYF
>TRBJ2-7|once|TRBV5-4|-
TGTGCCAGCGCTCGGAGCCCTATTTGGGAGCAGTACTTC
CASARSPIWEQYF
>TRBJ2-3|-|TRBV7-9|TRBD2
TGTGCCAGCAGCTTCCGGACTAGCGGGAAGGGTTGGGATACGCAGTATTTT
CASSFRTSGKGWDTQYF
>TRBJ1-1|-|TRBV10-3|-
TGTGCCATCAGTCAACGTGGGATGAACACTGAAGCTTTCTTT
CAISQRGMNTEAFF